What follows describes a single T cell receptor (beta chain). Study processing details: Reference gene primers were amplified, and this amplification served to estimate nucleated cell counts. TCRdb keeps only in-frame clones here, not all; method: immunoSEQ multiplex PCR. The D gene and trimming were derived from the DNA, and the V and J assignments and clone size from that table. Found here are roughly 160,000 clones, about 88% of them singletons; the top ten hold approximately 5.4%. The sample originates from a study of blood T cell repertoires in COVID-19. Background on the study: COVID-19 samples from acute and convalescent phases originated in the United States, Italy and Spain.

Germline V gene sequence: CDR1 SGHRS, CDR2 YFSETQ. The CDR3 length is 15 residues. V gave up 3 bases and J gave up 2 bases; unmatched junction bases: 3. Patients from Seattle were sampled longitudinally, starting during active infection. Material: peripheral blood. This chain links TRBV5-1 with TRBJ2-3; TRBD2 agrees at 10 bases. This receptor was identified in a woman aged 50 to 60 with COVID-19, enrolled during active disease. In DNA form, the CDR3 reads TGCGCCAGCAGCTCTGGACTAGCGGACACAGATACGCAGTATTTT. Translated, it gives CASSSGLADTDTQYF.